This record looks at one T cell receptor beta chain sequence and its context. In terms of age and location, participants ranged from roughly 18 to 90 years and lived in approximately 26 US areas. Cohorts were determined from participant-reported clinical history. The data belong to a study of blood T cell repertoires in COVID-19. On the study more broadly: Both acute and convalescent COVID-19 samples were obtained from the United States, Italy and Spain. From T cells, B-cell-depleted T cells, or PBMCs came the material, which was cDNA or gDNA.

Germline-derived CDR1 and CDR2 are DFQATT and SNEGSKA (reference sequence). The CDR3 spans 11 residues. Trimming stripped 2 bases from V and 5 bases from J, with 6 bases between. This table comes from immunoSEQ multiplex PCR, and its TCRdb copy is limited to in-frame clones, with some not included. The profile shows 200,000 or so clones, about 85% of them singletons. The sequence was collected from a man between 25 and 39 years old who had recovered from COVID-19. The chain joins TRBV20-1 to TRBJ1-2; D may be TRBD1 (5 bases). Sequencing used PBMCs or T cells enriched from blood (not recorded which). The CDR3 coding sequence is TGCAGTGCTAGAAGGACATATGGCTACACCTTC. This encodes CSARRTYGYTF.